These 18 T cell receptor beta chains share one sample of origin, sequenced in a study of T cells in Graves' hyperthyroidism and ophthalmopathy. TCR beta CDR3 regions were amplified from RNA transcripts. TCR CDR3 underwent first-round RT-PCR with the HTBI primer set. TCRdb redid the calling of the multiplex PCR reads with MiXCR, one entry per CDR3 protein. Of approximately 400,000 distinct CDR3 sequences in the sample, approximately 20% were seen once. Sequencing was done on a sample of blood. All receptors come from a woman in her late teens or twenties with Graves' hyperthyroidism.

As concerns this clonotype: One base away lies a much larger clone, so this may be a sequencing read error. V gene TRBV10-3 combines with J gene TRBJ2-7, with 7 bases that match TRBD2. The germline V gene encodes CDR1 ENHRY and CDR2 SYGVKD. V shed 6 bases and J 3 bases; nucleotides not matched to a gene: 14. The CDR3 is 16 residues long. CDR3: CAISQSEGTGGYEQYV. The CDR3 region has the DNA TGTGCCATCAGCCAATCTGAGGGAACGGGGGGCTACGAGCAGTACGTC.

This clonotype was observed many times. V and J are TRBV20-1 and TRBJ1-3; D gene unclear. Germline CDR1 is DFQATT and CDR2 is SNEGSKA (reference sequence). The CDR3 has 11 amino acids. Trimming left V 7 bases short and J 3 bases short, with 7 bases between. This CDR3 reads CSGLIGNTIYF. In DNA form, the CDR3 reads TGCAGTGGACTAATTGGAAACACCATATATTTT.

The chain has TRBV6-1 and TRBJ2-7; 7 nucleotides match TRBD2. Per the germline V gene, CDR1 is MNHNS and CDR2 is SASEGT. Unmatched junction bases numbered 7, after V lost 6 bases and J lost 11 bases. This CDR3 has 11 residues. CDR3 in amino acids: CASSLGGDKYF. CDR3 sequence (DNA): TGTGCCAGCAGCCTGGGGGGGGATAAGTACTTC.

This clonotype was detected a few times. This chain's CDR3 is CASRGWTANYGYTF. Written as DNA, the CDR3 is TGTGCCAGCAGGGGCTGGACGGCGAACTATGGCTACACCTTC. The chain employs TRBV6-1 and TRBJ1-2, with no clear D. Trimming left V 6 bases short and J 2 bases short, with 13 bases between. CDR3 length equals 14 residues. The germline V gene has CDR1 MNHNS and CDR2 SASEGT.

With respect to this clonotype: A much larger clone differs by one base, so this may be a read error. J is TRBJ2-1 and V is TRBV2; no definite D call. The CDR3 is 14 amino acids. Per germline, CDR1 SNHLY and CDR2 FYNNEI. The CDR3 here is CASSEAESHNEKFF. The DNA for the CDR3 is TGTGCCAGCAGTGAAGCTGAGAGCCACAATGAGAAGTTCTTC.

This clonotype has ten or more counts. In nucleotides, the CDR3 is TGTGCCAGTGGGGGAACCGGTACCGGGGAGCTGTTTTTT. It specifies CASGGTGTGELFF. The chain links TRBV7-3 to TRBJ2-2; D is tentatively TRBD1 or TRBD2 (5 bases each). The V gene lost 9 bases and the J gene lost 5 bases, with 13 bases spanning the gap. CDR1 and CDR2 from the germline V gene are SGHTA and FQGTGA. The CDR3 length is 13 residues.

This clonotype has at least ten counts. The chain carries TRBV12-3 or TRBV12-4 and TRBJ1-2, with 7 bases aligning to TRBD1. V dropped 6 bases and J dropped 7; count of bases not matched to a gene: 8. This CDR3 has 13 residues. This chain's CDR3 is CASRPTGEVGYTF. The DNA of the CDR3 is TGTGCCAGCAGACCAACAGGGGAGGTTGGCTACACCTTC.

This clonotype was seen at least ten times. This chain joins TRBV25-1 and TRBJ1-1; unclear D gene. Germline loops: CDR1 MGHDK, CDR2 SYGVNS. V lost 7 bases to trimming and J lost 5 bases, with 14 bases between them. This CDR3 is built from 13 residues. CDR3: CASTARWRTEAFF. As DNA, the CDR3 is TGTGCCAGCACCGCCCGATGGCGGACTGAAGCTTTCTTT.

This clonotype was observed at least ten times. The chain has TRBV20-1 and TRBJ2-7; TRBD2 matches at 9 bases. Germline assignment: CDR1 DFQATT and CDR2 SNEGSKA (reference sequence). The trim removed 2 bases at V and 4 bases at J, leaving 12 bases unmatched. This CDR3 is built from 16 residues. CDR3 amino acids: CSARPLHSGGEYEQYF. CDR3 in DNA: TGCAGTGCTAGACCCTTACATAGCGGGGGCGAATACGAGCAGTACTTC.

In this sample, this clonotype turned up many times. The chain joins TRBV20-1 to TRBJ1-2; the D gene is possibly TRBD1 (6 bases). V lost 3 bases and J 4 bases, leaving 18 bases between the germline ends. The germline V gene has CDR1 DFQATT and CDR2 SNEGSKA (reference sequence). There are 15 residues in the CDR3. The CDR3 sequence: CSARGAKGEVYGYTF. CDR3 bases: TGCAGTGCTAGGGGAGCCAAGGGGGAAGTCTATGGCTACACCTTC.

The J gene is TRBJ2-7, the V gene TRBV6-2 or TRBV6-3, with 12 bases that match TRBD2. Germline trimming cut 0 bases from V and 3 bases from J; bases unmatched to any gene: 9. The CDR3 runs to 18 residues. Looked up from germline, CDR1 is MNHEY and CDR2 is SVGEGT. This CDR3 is CASSYSPPLAGGLYEQYF. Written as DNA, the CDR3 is TGTGCCAGCAGTTACTCCCCTCCACTAGCGGGGGGTCTCTACGAGCAGTACTTC.

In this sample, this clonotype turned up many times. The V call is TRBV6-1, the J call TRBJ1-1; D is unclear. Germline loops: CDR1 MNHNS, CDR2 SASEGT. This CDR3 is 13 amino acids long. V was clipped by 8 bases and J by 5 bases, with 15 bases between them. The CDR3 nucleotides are TGTGCCAGCCTGAAGCCTGGGGAGACTGAAGCTTTCTTT. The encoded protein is CASLKPGETEAFF.

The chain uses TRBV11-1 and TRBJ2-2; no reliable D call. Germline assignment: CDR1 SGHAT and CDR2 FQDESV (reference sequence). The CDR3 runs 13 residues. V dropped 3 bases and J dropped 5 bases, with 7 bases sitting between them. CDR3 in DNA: TGTGCCAGCAGCTTTTTAGCAACCGGGGAGCTGTTTTTT. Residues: CASSFLATGELFF.

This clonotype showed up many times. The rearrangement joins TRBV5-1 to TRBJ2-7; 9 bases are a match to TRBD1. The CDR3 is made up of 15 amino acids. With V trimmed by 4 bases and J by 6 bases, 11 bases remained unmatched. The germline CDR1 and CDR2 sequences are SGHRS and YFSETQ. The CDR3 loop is CASSPLPDRGGEQYF. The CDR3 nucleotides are TGCGCCAGCAGCCCACTCCCGGACAGGGGAGGCGAGCAGTACTTC.

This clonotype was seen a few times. The CDR3 nucleotides read TGTGCCAGCAGCCGTAGCGGGGGGTCCACCGGGGAGCTGTTTTTT. Amino acid sequence: CASSRSGGSTGELFF. The rearrangement links TRBV11-2 to TRBJ2-2, with TRBD2 matching 10 bases. The V gene's germline CDR1 is SGHAT and CDR2 FQNNGV. This CDR3 region has 15 residues. Unmatched junction bases numbered 4, after V lost 5 bases and J lost 4 bases. The full variable domain, completed using reference TRBV11-2 and TRBJ2-2, is EAGVAQSPRYKIIEKRQSVAFWCNPISGHATLYWYQQILGQGPKLLIQFQNNGVVDDSQLPKDRFSAERLKGVDSTLKIQPAKLEDSAVYLCASSRSGGSTGELFFGEGSRLTVL.

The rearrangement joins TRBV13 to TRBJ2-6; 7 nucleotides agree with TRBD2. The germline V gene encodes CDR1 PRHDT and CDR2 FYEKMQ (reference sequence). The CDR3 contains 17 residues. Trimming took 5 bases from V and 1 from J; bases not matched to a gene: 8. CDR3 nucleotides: TGTGCCAGCAGCCCTGGGGGGGGAAGGTCTGGGGCCAACGTCCTGACTTTC. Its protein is CASSPGGGRSGANVLTF.

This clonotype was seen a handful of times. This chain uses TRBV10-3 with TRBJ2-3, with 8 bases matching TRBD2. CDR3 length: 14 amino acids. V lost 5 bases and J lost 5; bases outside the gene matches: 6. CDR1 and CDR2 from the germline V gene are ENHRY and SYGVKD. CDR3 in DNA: TGTGCCATCAGTCCGACTAGCGAACTAGATACGCAGTATTTT. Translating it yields CAISPTSELDTQYF.

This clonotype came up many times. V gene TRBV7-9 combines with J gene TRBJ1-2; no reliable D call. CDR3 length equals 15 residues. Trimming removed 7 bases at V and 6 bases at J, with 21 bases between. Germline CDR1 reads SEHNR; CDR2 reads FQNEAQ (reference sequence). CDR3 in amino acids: CASTLAPRDPHGYTF. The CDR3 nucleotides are TGTGCCAGCACTCTTGCTCCTAGGGATCCACATGGCTACACCTTC.